These 20 T cell receptor beta chains originate from one sample sequenced in a study of blood T cell repertoires in COVID-19. Some clones are missing from TCRdb's copy, which holds only in-frame ones; the method was immunoSEQ multiplex PCR. The sample yields 120,000 to 150,000 clones, around 87% seen once. Sequenced: PBMCs or T cells enriched from blood (not recorded which). Receptors originate from a woman aged 25 to 45 with acute COVID-19.

The chain uses TRBV11-2 and TRBJ1-3; tentative D call: TRBD1 (5 bases). Trimming pared 1 base from V and 1 base from J, leaving 8 bases between. Germline values: CDR1 SGHAT, CDR2 FQNNGV. The CDR3 has 15 amino acids. The CDR3 loop is CASSLAPGSGNTIYF. The CDR3 DNA reads TGTGCCAGCAGCTTAGCTCCAGGGTCTGGAAACACCATATATTTT.

Only a few counts were recorded for this clone. V and J are TRBV30 and TRBJ1-5; 8 bases match TRBD1. The CDR3 runs to 14 residues. V dropped 3 bases and J dropped 7; count of bases not matched to a gene: 8. Germline V lookup: CDR1 GTSNPN, CDR2 SVGIG (reference sequence). In nucleotides, the CDR3 is TGTGCCTGGAGCATATCAGGGGGCGCCCAGCCCCAGCATTTT. Translating gives CAWSISGGAQPQHF.

This clone was counted a single time. The gene calls are TRBV7-2 and TRBJ2-3; 7 nucleotides match TRBD1. The CDR3 has 17 amino acids. V gave up 2 bases and J gave up 1 base; unmatched junction bases: 9. The germline V gene has CDR1 SGHTA and CDR2 FQGNSA. The CDR3, as DNA: TGTGCCAGCAGCTTAACCCCCTACAGGGGTGGCACAGATACGCAGTATTTT. Translating it yields CASSLTPYRGGTDTQYF.

This clone was picked up one time. This sequence joins TRBV7-3 and TRBJ2-3, with D maybe TRBD1 (6 bases). Germline-derived CDR1 and CDR2 are SGHTA and FQGTGA. Trimming took 5 bases from V and 0 from J, leaving 12 bases between them. The CDR3 covers 15 residues. The CDR3 sequence: CASSPLGASTDTQYF. The DNA of the CDR3 is TGTGCCAGCAGCCCTCTGGGGGCTAGCACAGATACGCAGTATTTT.

The chain joins TRBV5-4 to TRBJ2-2; D is undetermined. Trimming took off 3 bases at V and 5 bases at J, with 5 bases between the two ends. Germline CDR1 is SGHNT and CDR2 is YYREEE (reference sequence). This CDR3 comprises 12 residues. The CDR3 is CASSSTTGELFF. The CDR3 nucleotides are TGTGCCAGCAGCTCAACAACCGGGGAGCTGTTTTTT.

The genes are TRBV5-4 and TRBJ2-3, with 9 nucleotides matching TRBD2. Germline lookup yields CDR1 SGHNT and CDR2 YYREEE (reference sequence). This CDR3 has 14 residues. Losses at the gene ends were 4 bases for V and 0 bases for J; bases not matched to a gene: 0. In nucleotides, the CDR3 is TGTGCCAGCAGCACTAGCGGGAGCACAGATACGCAGTATTTT. It translates to CASSTSGSTDTQYF.

In DNA form, the CDR3 reads TGTGCCAGTAGTAACCAGGGGGCCGGCTATGGCTACACCTTC. This gives the protein CASSNQGAGYGYTF. V is TRBV19 and J is TRBJ1-2, with 8 positions matching TRBD1. The V gene end was trimmed by 4 bases and the J gene end by 4 bases; junction bases not matched to a gene: 5. From germline, CDR1 is LNHDA and CDR2 SQIVND (reference sequence). This CDR3 region has 14 residues.

The CDR3 coding sequence is TGTGCCAGCAGCTCGGGAGACCAGAGTTCCCATAACTATGGCTACACCTTC. This gives the protein CASSSGDQSSHNYGYTF. The rearrangement joins TRBV7-8 to TRBJ1-2; D is ambiguous. Germline V gene data show CDR1 as SGHVS and CDR2 as FQNEAQ. The CDR3 contains 17 residues. Trimming took off 4 bases at V and 1 base at J, with 19 bases between the two ends. The full variable domain, in which reference TRBV7-8 and TRBJ1-2 provide the parts outside the CDR3, is GAGVSQSPRYKVAKRGQDVALRCDPISGHVSLFWYQQALGQGPEFLTYFQNEAQLDKSGLPSDRFFAERPEGSVSTLKIQRTQQEDSAVYLCASSSGDQSSHNYGYTFGSGTRLTVV.

On this clone itself: A junction boundary mismatches the germline segment, possibly from a read error. The chain recombines TRBV2 with TRBJ1-5; D unclear. CDR1 is SNHLY and CDR2 is FYNNEI in the germline V gene. The CDR3 sequence is 17 residues long. The DNA for the CDR3 is TGTGCCAGCACCCCCGGAGGACTTCTTTATAGCAGTCAGCCCCAGCATTTT. Translated, it gives CASTPGGLLYSSQPQHF.

This clone was counted a single time. This chain uses TRBV7-2 with TRBJ1-1; TRBD1 is a possible D gene (5 bases). Trimming removed 0 bases from V and 7 bases from J, with 12 bases in between. The V gene's germline CDR1 is SGHTA and CDR2 FQGNSA. This CDR3 contains 14 residues. CDR3 DNA sequence: TGTGCCAGCAGCTTAGCCGGCAGGGTCAATGAAGCTTTCTTT. The encoded protein is CASSLAGRVNEAFF.

This clone appeared a few times. The chain has TRBV14 and TRBJ2-5, with D tentatively TRBD1 (6 bases). The germline gives CDR1 SGHDN, CDR2 FVKESK. The CDR3 length is 17 residues. Trimming took off 1 base at V and 1 base at J, with 16 bases between the two ends. The chain's CDR3 is CASSQARSGAGQETQYF. The CDR3, as DNA: TGTGCCAGCAGCCAAGCGAGGTCAGGGGCCGGCCAAGAGACCCAGTACTTC.

This clone was found once. The chain employs TRBV28 and TRBJ1-3; D call uncertain. The germline V gene encodes CDR1 MDHEN and CDR2 SYDVKM. The CDR3 totals 15 residues. V lost 1 base to trimming and J lost 0 bases, with 7 bases between them. DNA for the CDR3: TGTGCCAGCAGTTTATATACGAGCTCTGGAAACACCATATATTTT. This encodes CASSLYTSSGNTIYF.

The chain links TRBV5-1 to TRBJ2-7, with 11 bases aligning to TRBD1. This CDR3 has 16 amino acids. V was clipped by 2 bases and J by 0 bases; unmatched bases: 4. Germline-derived CDR1 and CDR2 are SGHRS and YFSETQ. Here the CDR3 reads CASSFGTGGLSYEQYF. CDR3 DNA: TGCGCCAGCAGCTTCGGGACAGGGGGACTCTCCTACGAGCAGTACTTC. Full variable domain (remainder filled in from reference TRBV5-1 and TRBJ2-7): KAGVTQTPRYLIKTRGQQVTLSCSPISGHRSVSWYQQTPGQGLQFLFEYFSETQRNKGNFPGRFSGRQFSNSRSEMNVSTLELGDSALYLCASSFGTGGLSYEQYFGPGTRLTVT.

The chain recombines TRBV28 with TRBJ1-1; D unresolved. CDR3 size: 10 residues. V was cut by 4 bases and J by 9 bases, with 6 bases left in between. The germline V gene encodes CDR1 MDHEN and CDR2 SYDVKM. CDR3 residues: CASSSDKAFF. Here the CDR3 DNA reads TGTGCCAGCAGTTCAGATAAAGCTTTCTTT. The complete variable domain, with remaining parts taken from reference TRBV28 and TRBJ1-1, reads DVKVTQSSRYLVKRTGEKVFLECVQDMDHENMFWYRQDPGLGLRLIYFSYDVKMKEKGDIPEGYSVSREKKERFSLILESASTNQTSMYLCASSSDKAFFGQGTRLTVV.

V gene TRBV19 combines with J gene TRBJ2-6; 8 nucleotides agree with TRBD1. V was pared by 7 bases and J by 0 bases, with 2 bases of the junction left unmatched. The CDR3 is 15 residues long. CDR1 is LNHDA and CDR2 is SQIVND in the germline V gene (reference sequence). The CDR3 is CASTQGASGANVLTF. Written as DNA, the CDR3 is TGTGCCAGTACCCAGGGGGCCTCTGGGGCCAACGTCCTGACTTTC.

The chain links TRBV27 to TRBJ2-1, with 10 bases fitting TRBD2. CDR1 MNHEY and CDR2 SMNVEV come from the germline V gene (reference sequence). The V gene end was trimmed by 6 bases and the J gene end by 4 bases; junction bases not matched to a gene: 12. CDR3 length: 17 residues. CDR3 coding DNA: TGTGCCAGCAGCTCCTTAACCGGGACTAGCGATTACAATGAGCAGTTCTTC. Translating it yields CASSSLTGTSDYNEQFF.

The chain has TRBV7-2 and TRBJ2-7; TRBD2 agrees at 7 bases. Per the germline V gene, CDR1 is SGHTA and CDR2 is FQGNSA. Trimming cost V 3 bases and J 0 bases; bases outside gene matches: 11. The CDR3 consists of 17 residues. CDR3 in amino acids: CASSFGLAGSPSYEQYF. The DNA of the CDR3 is TGTGCCAGCAGCTTTGGATTAGCGGGTTCCCCCTCCTACGAGCAGTACTTC. The full variable domain, completed using reference TRBV7-2 and TRBJ2-7, is GAGVSQSPSNKVTEKGKDVELRCDPISGHTALYWYRQSLGQGLEFLIYFQGNSAPDKSGLPSDRFSAERTGGSVSTLTIQRTQQEDSAVYLCASSFGLAGSPSYEQYFGPGTRLTVT.

CDR3: CASSSGQSEEKLFF. CDR3 DNA: TGTGCCAGCAGTTCGGGACAGTCCGAAGAAAAACTGTTTTTT. The chain links TRBV28 to TRBJ1-4, with 7 positions matching TRBD1. The V gene's germline CDR1 is MDHEN and CDR2 SYDVKM. J gave up 8 bases and V 4 bases, and 7 bases lay outside the gene matches. CDR3 size: 14 residues.

J is TRBJ1-1 and V is TRBV9; 9 bases fit TRBD1. Trimming at V came to 2 bases and at J to 7 bases, leaving 3 bases not matched to a gene. The CDR3 is 13 residues long. Germline V gene sequence: CDR1 SGDLS, CDR2 YYNGEE. The CDR3 sequence: CASSVRQGGEAFF. In DNA, the CDR3 is TGTGCCAGCAGCGTTCGACAGGGGGGTGAAGCTTTCTTT.

The chain combines TRBV27 with TRBJ1-1, with D uncertain. Between the trimmed V and J ends, which lost 6 bases and 1 base, there was a span of 9 bases. Germline values: CDR1 MNHEY, CDR2 SMNVEV (reference sequence). This CDR3 spans 13 amino acids. As DNA, the CDR3 is TGTGCCAGCAGCCAGACACCGAACACTGAAGCTTTCTTT. Translating it yields CASSQTPNTEAFF.